This T cell receptor (beta chain) was obtained from a study of T-cell reconstitution after alpha-beta-depleted transplantation in children. Broader study findings: Alpha-beta T cells present about two months after transplant were reported to originate from several hundred expanded graft clones.

The CDR3 consists of 13 residues. CDR1 and CDR2 (germline): SGHTA, FQGTGA. Trimming took 4 bases from V and 7 from J, leaving 11 bases between them. As for this clonotype: The antigen is not known.

A TCRbeta library incorporating unique molecular identifiers was prepared. Using its own MiXCR run on the PCR reads, TCRdb lists one record per CDR3 protein. The repertoire holds 600,000 to 800,000 distinct CDR3 sequences, with around 14% as singletons. The genes are TRBV7-3 and TRBJ2-1; possible D gene TRBD2, 5 bases. The sample here was PBMCs, taken before TCRalphabeta/CD19-depleted stem cell transplant. The origin of this receptor is a girl aged 2-9 years with congenital amegakaryocytic thrombocytopenia, due to receive a stem cell transplant. CDR3 nucleotide sequence: TGTGCCAGCAGCTACATTCTAGCAAATGAGCAGTTCTTC. It specifies CASSYILANEQFF.